The clone carrying this T cell receptor beta chain has ten or more counts. Its specificity is not known. These data originate in a study of HIV-infected patients and healthy controls. Broader study findings: Untreated HIV+ repertoires had roughly threefold fewer distinct CDR3s and lower Shannon diversity than healthy controls. Diversity differences between study cohorts were not due to their slight age and sex differences. Healthy controls shared more CDR3 sequences between individuals than HIV-infected patients did.

The repertoire came from unfractionated whole blood and reflected all unsorted peripheral T cells. The CDR3 sequence is 16 residues long. Germline CDR1 reads KGHSH; CDR2 reads LQKENI. Trimming took 2 bases from V and 1 from J, leaving 13 bases between them. cDNA was made from 500 ng RNA using alpha and beta constant primers. Alpha and beta chain libraries were made separately by chain-specific third strand synthesis with multiplexing indices. Second strand synthesis was primed from the SP2 site. TCRdb independently ran MiXCR on the 5' RACE reads; one entry per CDR3 protein. The sample records about 19,000 distinct CDR3 sequences, roughly 8.2% being singletons.

This chain links TRBV18 with TRBJ2-3; perhaps TRBD1 as D (5 bases). The TCR sequence derives from an adult in good health. Specimen: blood. Here the CDR3 DNA reads TGTGCCAGCTCACCAAGACAGTCCGGGCGCACAGATACGCAGTATTTT. Translation gives CASSPRQSGRTDTQYF.